Below are 22 T cell receptor beta chains sequenced from a single sample in a study of spatial heterogeneity in lung cancer. TCRdb fed the 5' RACE reads into MiXCR, producing one record per CDR3 protein. Of tens of thousands of distinct CDR3 sequences listed, around 5% are singletons. Time point: sample taken at primary tumor resection. Unsorted whole RNA from tumor, nontumor lung or frozen PBMC underwent sequencing. The sample consisted of PBMCs, taken at surgery. These receptors were obtained from a female donor with early-stage non-small cell lung cancer.

This clonotype was detected many times. J is TRBJ2-5 and V is TRBV23-1; D perhaps matches TRBD1 (5 bases). TRBV23-1 is an open reading frame whose function is uncertain. The CDR3 runs to 13 residues. With 6 bases removed from V and 5 bases from J, the gap between germline ends came to 13 bases. CDR3 sequence reads: CASSLGAWETQYF. CDR3 coding DNA: TGCGCCAGCAGCCTAGGGGCTTGGGAGACCCAGTACTTC.

The chain recombines TRBV5-6 with TRBJ1-4; 7 nucleotides line up with TRBD1. The CDR3 runs 18 residues. Unmatched junction bases numbered 15, after V lost 7 bases and J lost 0 bases. Germline CDR1 is SGHDT and CDR2 is YYEEEE. This CDR3 reads CASALYRGTATTNEKLFF. CDR3 in DNA: TGTGCCAGCGCCTTATATCGGGGGACAGCCACAACTAATGAAAAACTGTTTTTT.

In this sample, this clonotype turned up many times. This chain connects TRBV10-3 to TRBJ1-4; D is unresolved. Germline values: CDR1 ENHRY, CDR2 SYGVKD. This CDR3 has 12 amino acids. V lost 9 bases and J lost 0, with 5 bases in between. The CDR3 reads CAIAATNEKLFF. The DNA for the CDR3 is TGTGCCATTGCAGCAACTAATGAAAAACTGTTTTTT.

There are many counts of this clonotype. The chain links TRBV5-4 to TRBJ2-3; 7 positions match TRBD1. Germline CDR1 reads SGHNT; CDR2 reads YYREEE (reference sequence). The CDR3 spans 13 residues. Trimming cost V 4 bases and J 7 bases; bases outside gene matches: 6. The CDR3 coding sequence is TGTGCCAGCAGCCCCACAGGGGCTAATACGCAGTATTTT. Translated, it gives CASSPTGANTQYF.

This chain links TRBV7-3 with TRBJ2-7; 8 nucleotides match TRBD1. Germline V lookup: CDR1 SGHTA, CDR2 FQGTGA. The CDR3 has 15 amino acids. V shed 5 bases and J 0 bases; nucleotides not matched to a gene: 6. CDR3: CASSRSGTGSYEQYF. The CDR3 DNA sequence: TGTGCCAGCAGCCGTTCCGGGACAGGCTCCTACGAGCAGTACTTC.

This clonotype was detected many times. The rearrangement links TRBV11-2 to TRBJ2-2; TRBD1 aligns across 7 bases. With 0 bases clipped from V and 7 bases from J, the junction kept 5 bases outside the gene matches. The CDR3 extends over 15 amino acids. Germline V CDR1 and CDR2: SGHAT, FQNNGV. CDR3 loop: CASSLDRGRSGELFF. The CDR3 bases are TGTGCCAGCAGCTTAGATAGGGGGCGGAGCGGGGAGCTGTTTTTT. Full variable domain (remainder filled in from reference TRBV11-2 and TRBJ2-2): EAGVAQSPRYKIIEKRQSVAFWCNPISGHATLYWYQQILGQGPKLLIQFQNNGVVDDSQLPKDRFSAERLKGVDSTLKIQPAKLEDSAVYLCASSLDRGRSGELFFGEGSRLTVL.

This clonotype was counted ten times or more. The chain carries TRBV30 and TRBJ2-7, with 7 positions matching TRBD1. There are 12 residues in the CDR3. The V gene end was trimmed by 5 bases and the J gene end by 2 bases; junction bases not matched to a gene: 3. From germline, CDR1 is GTSNPN and CDR2 SVGIG (reference sequence). The CDR3 loop reads CAWVGQAYEQYF. As DNA, the CDR3 is TGTGCCTGGGTCGGACAGGCCTACGAGCAGTACTTC.

This clonotype appeared many times. This rearrangement joins TRBV7-8 to TRBJ2-2; 8 bases are a match to TRBD2. V shed 5 bases, J shed 4 bases, and the junction held 6 bases outside the gene matches. The germline CDR1 and CDR2 sequences are SGHVS and FQNEAQ. The CDR3 contains 15 residues. The CDR3, as DNA: TGTGCCAGCAGCATCACGGGGGGGCGCACCGGGGAGCTGTTTTTT. Translated, it gives CASSITGGRTGELFF.

The sample holds many counts of this clonotype. V and J are TRBV20-1 and TRBJ1-5; 8 bases are shared with TRBD1. CDR1 and CDR2 from the germline V gene are DFQATT and SNEGSKA (reference sequence). J lost 5 bases, V lost 3 bases, and 6 bases had no gene match. This CDR3 has 14 amino acids. The CDR3 DNA reads TGCAGTGCTAGTTCACAGGGGGATTATCAGCCCCAGCATTTT. Protein product: CSASSQGDYQPQHF.

In its sample, this clonotype was seen many times. This chain connects TRBV28 to TRBJ1-6; D may be TRBD1 (6 bases). With 5 bases removed from V and 7 bases from J, the gap between germline ends came to 12 bases. This CDR3 is built from 14 residues. From germline, CDR1 is MDHEN and CDR2 SYDVKM. The CDR3: CASSNPGVNSPLHF. In DNA form, the CDR3 reads TGTGCCAGCAGTAATCCAGGGGTGAATTCACCCCTCCACTTT.

The chain combines TRBV2 with TRBJ1-1; 9 positions agree with TRBD1. The trim removed 3 bases at V and 3 bases at J, leaving 5 bases unmatched. The CDR3 spans 15 residues. Germline values: CDR1 SNHLY, CDR2 FYNNEI. Written as DNA, the CDR3 is TGTGCCAGCAGTGATGACAGGGGGACCGACACTGAAGCTTTCTTT. This sequence encodes CASSDDRGTDTEAFF.

Comments on this clonotype: One base away lies a much larger clone, so this may be a sequencing read error. Here the CDR3 reads CTSSQDDLTDDTEAFF. DNA for the CDR3: TGTACCAGCAGCCAAGATGATTTAACCGACGACACTGAAGCTTTCTTT. This chain connects TRBV4-2 to TRBJ1-1; D gene unclear. The CDR3 is 16 residues long. The germline V gene encodes CDR1 LGHNA and CDR2 YNFKEQ.

This clonotype was detected ten times or more. The rearrangement links TRBV9 to TRBJ2-1, with 14 bases aligning to TRBD2. This CDR3 comprises 18 residues. V trimming: 4 bases; J trimming: 8 bases; junction bases outside the gene matches: 14. Germline assignment: CDR1 SGDLS and CDR2 YYNGEE. CDR3 bases: TGTGCCAGCAGCCTCTCCGGGACTAGCGGGGGCACTTATGATGAGCAGTTCTTC. It codes for CASSLSGTSGGTYDEQFF.

This clonotype was counted between two and nine times. The chain has TRBV7-9 and TRBJ2-5; 8 bases map to TRBD2. V was clipped by 3 bases and J by 4 bases; unmatched bases: 7. Germline V gene lookup returns CDR1 SEHNR and CDR2 FQNEAQ (reference sequence). The CDR3 extends over 15 amino acids. The DNA for the CDR3 is TGTGCCAGCAGCTTCGGAGCGGGGGAAAGAGAGACCCAGTACTTC. It translates to CASSFGAGERETQYF.

This clonotype was observed many times. This chain uses TRBV7-2 with TRBJ1-1; D is ambiguous. The CDR3 is made up of 13 amino acids. The ends were cut back, 3 bases at V and 5 bases at J, with 10 bases in the middle. Germline CDR1 and CDR2: SGHTA and FQGNSA. The CDR3 here is CASSFGRWTEAFF. CDR3 DNA sequence: TGTGCCAGCAGCTTTGGGCGTTGGACTGAAGCTTTCTTT.

This clonotype occurred many times. V gene TRBV20-1 combines with J gene TRBJ2-1; maybe TRBD2 (5 bases). Per germline, CDR1 DFQATT and CDR2 SNEGSKA (reference sequence). Trimming pared 6 bases from V and 3 bases from J, leaving 15 bases between. This CDR3 comprises 14 residues. In nucleotides, the CDR3 is TGCAGTGCAACACCCGGGGAGCTCTACAATGAGCAGTTCTTC. Protein product: CSATPGELYNEQFF.

At least ten counts were recorded for this clonotype. The chain couples TRBV4-2 to TRBJ2-7; unclear D gene. Germline V CDR1 and CDR2: LGHNA, YNFKEQ. Trimming cost V 5 bases and J 2 bases, with 13 bases left between them. The CDR3 has 14 amino acids. CDR3 residues: CASSSGDSAYEQYF. For the CDR3, the DNA is TGTGCCAGCAGCTCAGGCGACTCGGCCTACGAGCAGTACTTC.

This clonotype has ten or more counts. The chain has TRBV7-9 and TRBJ1-1; the match to TRBD1 covers 8 bases. Germline trimming cut 4 bases from V and 5 bases from J; bases unmatched to any gene: 6. Germline V CDR1 and CDR2: SEHNR, FQNEAQ (reference sequence). CDR3 length equals 14 residues. CDR3 region: CASSSPYRGTEAFF. In DNA form, the CDR3 reads TGTGCCAGCAGCTCCCCCTACAGGGGGACTGAAGCTTTCTTT.

This clonotype was counted ten times or more. The chain joins TRBV7-9 to TRBJ1-6, with D possibly being TRBD1 (6 bases). CDR1 is SEHNR and CDR2 is FQNEAQ in the germline V gene (reference sequence). There are 13 residues in the CDR3. Between the trimmed V and J ends, which lost 5 bases and 11 bases, there was a span of 13 bases. CDR3 amino acids: CASSNTGFAPLHF. The CDR3 DNA reads as TGTGCCAGCAGCAATACAGGGTTTGCACCCCTCCACTTT.

This clonotype occurred many times. The chain has TRBV2 and TRBJ2-1; D is unresolved. Trimming shortened V by 3 bases and J by 0 bases, and 12 bases separated the two germline ends. This CDR3 has 16 residues. Germline V lookup: CDR1 SNHLY, CDR2 FYNNEI. CDR3 sequence (DNA): TGTGCCAGCAGTGAGGCCCCGTTAAACTCCTACAATGAGCAGTTCTTC. Translating it yields CASSEAPLNSYNEQFF.

In this sample, this clonotype turned up many times. This chain joins TRBV7-2 and TRBJ2-3; no reliable D call. The CDR3 extends over 16 amino acids. Trimming stripped 2 bases from V and 4 bases from J, with 16 bases between. CDR1 is SGHTA and CDR2 is FQGNSA in the germline V gene. CDR3: CASSLIGGDGADTQYF. As DNA, the CDR3 is TGTGCCAGCAGCTTAATAGGCGGAGACGGCGCAGATACGCAGTATTTT.

This clonotype was observed at least ten times. The chain has TRBV7-3 and TRBJ2-2; D perhaps matches TRBD2 (7 bases). V shed 4 bases and J shed 3 bases, with 15 bases lying between them. Germline CDR1 is SGHTA and CDR2 is FQGTGA. The CDR3 runs 16 residues. This CDR3 is CASSSTGGPYTGELFF. DNA for the CDR3: TGTGCCAGCAGCTCAACCGGGGGGCCCTACACCGGGGAGCTGTTTTTT. Complete variable domain (other parts from reference TRBV7-3 and TRBJ2-2): GAGVSQTPSNKVTEKGKYVELRCDPISGHTALYWYRQSLGQGPEFLIYFQGTGAADDSGLPNDRFFAVRPEGSVSTLKIQRTERGDSAVYLCASSSTGGPYTGELFFGEGSRLTVL.